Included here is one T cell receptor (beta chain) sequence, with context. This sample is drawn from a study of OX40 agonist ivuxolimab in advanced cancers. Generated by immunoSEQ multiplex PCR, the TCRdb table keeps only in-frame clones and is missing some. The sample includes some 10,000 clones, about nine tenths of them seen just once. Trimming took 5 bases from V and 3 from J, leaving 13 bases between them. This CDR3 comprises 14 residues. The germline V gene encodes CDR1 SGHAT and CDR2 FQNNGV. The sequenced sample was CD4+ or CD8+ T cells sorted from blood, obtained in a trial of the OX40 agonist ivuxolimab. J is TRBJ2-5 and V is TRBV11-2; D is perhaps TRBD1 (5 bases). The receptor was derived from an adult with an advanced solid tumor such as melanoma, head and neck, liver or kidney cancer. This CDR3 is CASSPTQGEETQYF. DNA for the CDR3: TGTGCCAGCAGCCCAACCCAGGGTGAAGAGACCCAGTACTTC.